These 13 T cell receptor beta chains originate from one sample sequenced in a study of OX40 agonist ivuxolimab in advanced cancers. Sequencing used immunoSEQ multiplex PCR; TCRdb keeps in-frame clones, though not all of them. The repertoire holds about 22,000 clones, with about 88% as singletons. Specimen: CD4+ or CD8+ T cells sorted from blood, collected in a trial of the OX40 agonist ivuxolimab. The receptors shown here come from an adult with an advanced solid tumor such as melanoma, head and neck, liver or kidney cancer.

As for this clone: It is likely a read error, because the conserved phenylalanine at the end of the CDR3 is missing. The chain joins TRBV5-1 to TRBJ1-2, with 7 bases fitting TRBD1. The CDR3 is made up of 16 amino acids. Unmatched junction bases numbered 11, after V lost 4 bases and J lost 2 bases. Germline CDR1 and CDR2: SGHRS and YFSETQ. As DNA, the CDR3 is TGCGCCAGCAGCACGTGGACAGGCCAACCGAACTATGGCTACACCTCC. It yields the protein CASSTWTGQPNYGYTS.

In its sample, this clone was seen a few times. The chain recombines TRBV9 with TRBJ2-7, with TRBD1 matching over 9 bases. V dropped 3 bases and J dropped 4; count of bases not matched to a gene: 5. The CDR3 is 14 amino acids. Germline V gives CDR1 SGDLS, CDR2 YYNGEE. The CDR3 reads CASSGGQGSYEQYF. CDR3 nucleotide sequence: TGTGCCAGCAGCGGTGGACAGGGGTCATACGAGCAGTACTTC.

The genes are TRBV5-5 and TRBJ2-7; D ambiguous. Germline CDR1 SGHKS, CDR2 YYEKEE (reference sequence). The CDR3 covers 14 residues. V was pared by 0 bases and J by 0 bases, with 7 bases between. CDR3 coding DNA: TGTGCCAGCAGCTTGGGAGTTAGCTCCTACGAGCAGTACTTC. Translating gives CASSLGVSSYEQYF. Variable domain in full (rest from reference TRBV5-5 and TRBJ2-7): DAGVTQSPTHLIKTRGQQVTLRCSPISGHKSVSWYQQVLGQGPQFIFQYYEKEERGRGNFPDRFSARQFPNYSSELNVNALLLGDSALYLCASSLGVSSYEQYFGPGTRLTVT.

This chain links TRBV7-9 with TRBJ2-3; D remains unclear. Germline lookup yields CDR1 SEHNR and CDR2 FQNEAQ (reference sequence). The CDR3 is made up of 16 amino acids. The V end lost 2 bases, the J end lost 2 bases, and 14 bases lay between the germline ends. CDR3 amino acids: CASSLIWQTNTDTQYF. The CDR3 DNA follows: TGTGCCAGCAGCTTAATCTGGCAAACTAACACAGATACGCAGTATTTT. Full variable domain (missing parts from reference TRBV7-9 and TRBJ2-3): DTGVSQNPRHKITKRGQNVTFRCDPISEHNRLYWYRQTLGQGPEFLTYFQNEAQLEKSRLLSDRFSAERPKGSFSTLEIQRTEQGDSAMYLCASSLIWQTNTDTQYFGPGTRLTVL.

A remark on this clone: One end of the junction is discordant with germline, which a read error may explain. The chain couples TRBV7-9 to TRBJ2-7; D is possibly TRBD2 (6 bases). The CDR3 totals 15 residues. Germline CDR1 is SEHNR and CDR2 is FQNEAQ (reference sequence). CDR3 coding DNA: TGTGCCGGCAGCTTCTGGGACTCCCCGGAGTACGAGCAGTACTTC. This encodes CAGSFWDSPEYEQYF.

V gene TRBV5-5 combines with J gene TRBJ1-2; D is unresolved. CDR1 and CDR2 from the germline V gene are SGHKS and YYEKEE (reference sequence). The V end was cut by 4 bases, the J end by 0 bases, with 16 bases between. The CDR3 spans 16 residues. The CDR3 sequence is CASSPPWTVTNYGYTF. For the CDR3, the DNA is TGTGCCAGCAGCCCACCTTGGACGGTTACTAACTATGGCTACACCTTC.

The chain joins TRBV18 to TRBJ1-1, with a tentative D call TRBD1 (5 bases). CDR1 is KGHSH, CDR2 LQKENI, per germline. This CDR3 has 13 residues. The germline V and J ends were trimmed by 3 bases and 8 bases, with 13 bases remaining between them. CDR3: CASSPPTGREAFF. The CDR3 coding sequence is TGTGCCAGCTCACCGCCAACGGGACGGGAAGCTTTCTTT. The variable domain in full, with the rest retrieved from reference TRBV18 and TRBJ1-1, is NAGVMQNPRHLVRRRGQEARLRCSPMKGHSHVYWYRQLPEEGLKFMVYLQKENIIDESGMPKERFSAEFPKEGPSILRIQQVVRGDSAAYFCASSPPTGREAFFGQGTRLTVV.

This sequence joins TRBV7-9 and TRBJ2-1; 9 nucleotides agree with TRBD2. From germline, CDR1 is SEHNR and CDR2 FQNEAQ (reference sequence). J was trimmed by 3 bases and V by 4 bases; bases with no gene match: 7. CDR3 size: 16 residues. The CDR3 region has the DNA TGTGCCAGCAGCTCAATAGCGGGAGTCAGCTACAATGAGCAGTTCTTC. This sequence encodes CASSSIAGVSYNEQFF.

The V and J genes are TRBV7-9 and TRBJ1-5, with 7 bases fitting TRBD1. Germline lookup yields CDR1 SEHNR and CDR2 FQNEAQ (reference sequence). Germline trimming cut 4 bases from V and 0 bases from J; bases unmatched to any gene: 3. This CDR3 is 15 amino acids long. The CDR3 nucleotides are TGTGCCAGCAGCTCCAGGGGGGATAGCAATCAGCCCCAGCATTTT. Translation gives CASSSRGDSNQPQHF.

V usage is TRBV11-1 and J usage is TRBJ1-5, with 8 positions matching TRBD1. Germline V gene lookup returns CDR1 SGHAT and CDR2 FQDESV (reference sequence). This CDR3 spans 14 amino acids. The V gene end was trimmed by 5 bases and the J gene end by 6 bases; junction bases not matched to a gene: 6. CDR3 nucleotides: TGTGCCAGCAGCCTCGACAGGGGTGGTCAGCCCCAGCATTTT. Amino acid sequence: CASSLDRGGQPQHF.

This chain links TRBV11-2 with TRBJ2-7; D not resolved. V gave up 1 base and J gave up 3 bases, with 10 bases separating them. This CDR3 is 14 amino acids long. Germline loops: CDR1 SGHAT, CDR2 FQNNGV. The CDR3 is CASSLVGQFYEQYF. In DNA, the CDR3 is TGTGCCAGCAGCTTAGTCGGGCAGTTCTACGAGCAGTACTTC. The variable domain in full, completed from reference TRBV11-2 and TRBJ2-7, reads EAGVAQSPRYKIIEKRQSVAFWCNPISGHATLYWYQQILGQGPKLLIQFQNNGVVDDSQLPKDRFSAERLKGVDSTLKIQPAKLEDSAVYLCASSLVGQFYEQYFGPGTRLTVT.

This CDR3 is CASSSMESGNTIYF. The CDR3 region has the DNA TGTGCCAGCAGTTCAATGGAATCTGGAAACACCATATATTTT. The chain combines TRBV13 with TRBJ1-3, with D unclear. Germline lookup yields CDR1 PRHDT and CDR2 FYEKMQ (reference sequence). Trimming removed 6 bases at V and 1 base at J, with 10 bases between. The CDR3 length is 14 residues.

This sequence joins TRBV7-9 and TRBJ2-1; 9 bases are a match to TRBD2. This CDR3 has 15 residues. Per the germline V gene, CDR1 is SEHNR and CDR2 is FQNEAQ (reference sequence). J was trimmed by 3 bases and V by 6 bases; bases with no gene match: 6. DNA for the CDR3: TGTGCCAGCAGGTCTAGCGGGATCGGCTACAATGAGCAGTTCTTC. Translated: CASRSSGIGYNEQFF.